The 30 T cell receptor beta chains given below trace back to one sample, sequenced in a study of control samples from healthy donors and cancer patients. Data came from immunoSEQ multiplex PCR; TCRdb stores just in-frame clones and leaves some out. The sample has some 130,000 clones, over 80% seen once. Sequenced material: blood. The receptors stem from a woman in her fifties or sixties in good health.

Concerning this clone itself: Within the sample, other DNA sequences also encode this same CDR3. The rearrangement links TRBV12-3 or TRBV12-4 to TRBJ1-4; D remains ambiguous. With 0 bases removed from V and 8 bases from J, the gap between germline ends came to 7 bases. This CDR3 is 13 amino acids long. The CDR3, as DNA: TGTGCCAGCAGTTTAGCAGGAACGGAAAAACTGTTTTTT. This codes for CASSLAGTEKLFF.

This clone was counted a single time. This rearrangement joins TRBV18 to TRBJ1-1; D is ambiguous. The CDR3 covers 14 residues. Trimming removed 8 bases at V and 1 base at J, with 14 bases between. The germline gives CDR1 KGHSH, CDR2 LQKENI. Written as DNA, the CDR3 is TGTGCCAGCCGATCTACCGGCACGAACACTGAAGCTTTCTTT. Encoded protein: CASRSTGTNTEAFF.

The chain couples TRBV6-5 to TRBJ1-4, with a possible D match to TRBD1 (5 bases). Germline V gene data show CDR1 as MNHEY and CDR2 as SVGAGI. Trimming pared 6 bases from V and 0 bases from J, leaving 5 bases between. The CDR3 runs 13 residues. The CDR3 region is CASSRATNEKLFF. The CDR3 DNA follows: TGTGCCAGCAGCAGGGCAACTAATGAAAAACTGTTTTTT.

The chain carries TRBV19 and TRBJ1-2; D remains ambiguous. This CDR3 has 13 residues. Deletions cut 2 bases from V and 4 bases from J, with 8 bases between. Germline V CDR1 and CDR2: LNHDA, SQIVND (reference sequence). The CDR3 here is CASSISRTYGYTF. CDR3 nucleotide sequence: TGTGCCAGTAGTATAAGTAGAACCTATGGCTACACCTTC.

The CDR3 sequence: CASSLSGEETQYF. The CDR3 region has the DNA TGTGCCAGCAGCTTAAGTGGGGAAGAGACCCAGTACTTC. The chain employs TRBV7-9 and TRBJ2-5; no firm D call. This CDR3 comprises 13 residues. Trimming took off 2 bases at V and 3 bases at J, with 7 bases between the two ends. Per the germline V gene, CDR1 is SEHNR and CDR2 is FQNEAQ (reference sequence).

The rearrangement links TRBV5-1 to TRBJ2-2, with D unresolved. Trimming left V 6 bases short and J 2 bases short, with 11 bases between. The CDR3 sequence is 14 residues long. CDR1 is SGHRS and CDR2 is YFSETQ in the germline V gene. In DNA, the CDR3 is TGCGCCAGCAAGGGTACGTCCAACACCGGGGAGCTGTTTTTT. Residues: CASKGTSNTGELFF. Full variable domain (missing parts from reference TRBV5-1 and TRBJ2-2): KAGVTQTPRYLIKTRGQQVTLSCSPISGHRSVSWYQQTPGQGLQFLFEYFSETQRNKGNFPGRFSGRQFSNSRSEMNVSTLELGDSALYLCASKGTSNTGELFFGEGSRLTVL.

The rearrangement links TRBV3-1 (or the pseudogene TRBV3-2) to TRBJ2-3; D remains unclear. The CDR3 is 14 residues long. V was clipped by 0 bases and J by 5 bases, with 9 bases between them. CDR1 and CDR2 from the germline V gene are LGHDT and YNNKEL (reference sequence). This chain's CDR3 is CASSQEGYGDTQYF. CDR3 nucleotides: TGTGCCAGCAGCCAAGAAGGGTACGGAGATACGCAGTATTTT.

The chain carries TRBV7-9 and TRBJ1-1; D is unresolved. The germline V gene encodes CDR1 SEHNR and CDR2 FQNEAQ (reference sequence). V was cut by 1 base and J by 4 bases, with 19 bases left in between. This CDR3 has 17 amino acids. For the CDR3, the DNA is TGTGCCAGCAGCTTAGTAGGGTCGGCGGTCAGGAGCACTGAAGCTTTCTTT. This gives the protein CASSLVGSAVRSTEAFF.

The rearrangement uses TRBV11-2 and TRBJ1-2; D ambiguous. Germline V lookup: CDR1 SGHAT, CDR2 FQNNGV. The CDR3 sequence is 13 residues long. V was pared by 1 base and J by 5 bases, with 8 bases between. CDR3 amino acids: CASSLGADYGYTF. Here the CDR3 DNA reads TGTGCCAGCAGCTTAGGGGCTGATTATGGCTACACCTTC.

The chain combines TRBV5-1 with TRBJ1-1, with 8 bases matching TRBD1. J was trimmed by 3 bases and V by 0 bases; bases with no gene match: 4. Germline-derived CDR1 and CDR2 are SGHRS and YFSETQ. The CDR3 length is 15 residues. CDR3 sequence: CASSLAGQGYTEAFF. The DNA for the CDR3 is TGCGCCAGCAGCTTGGCAGGACAGGGCTACACTGAAGCTTTCTTT.

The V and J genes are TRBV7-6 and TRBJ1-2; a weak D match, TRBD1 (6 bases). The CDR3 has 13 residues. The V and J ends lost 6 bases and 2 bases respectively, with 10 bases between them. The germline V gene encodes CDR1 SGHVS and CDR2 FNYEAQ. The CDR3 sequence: CASSPDRNYGYTF. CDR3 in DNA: TGTGCCAGCAGTCCAGACAGGAACTATGGCTACACCTTC. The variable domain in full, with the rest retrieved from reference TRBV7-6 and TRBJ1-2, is GAGVSQSPRYKVTKRGQDVALRCDPISGHVSLYWYRQALGQGPEFLTYFNYEAQQDKSGLPNDRFSAERPEGSISTLTIQRTEQRDSAMYRCASSPDRNYGYTFGSGTRLTVV.

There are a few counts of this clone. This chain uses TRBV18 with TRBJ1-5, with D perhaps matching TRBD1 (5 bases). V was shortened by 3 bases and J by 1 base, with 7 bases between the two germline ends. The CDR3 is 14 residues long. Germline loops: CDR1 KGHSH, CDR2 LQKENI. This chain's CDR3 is CASSPGLSNQPQHF. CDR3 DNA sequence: TGTGCCAGCTCACCGGGGCTGAGCAATCAGCCCCAGCATTTT. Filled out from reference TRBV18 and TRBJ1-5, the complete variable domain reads NAGVMQNPRHLVRRRGQEARLRCSPMKGHSHVYWYRQLPEEGLKFMVYLQKENIIDESGMPKERFSAEFPKEGPSILRIQQVVRGDSAAYFCASSPGLSNQPQHFGDGTRLSIL.

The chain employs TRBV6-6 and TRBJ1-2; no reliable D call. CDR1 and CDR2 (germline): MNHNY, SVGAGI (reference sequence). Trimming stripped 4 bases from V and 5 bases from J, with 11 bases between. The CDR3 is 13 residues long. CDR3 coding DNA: TGTGCCAGCAGTTCTTTAAGGGAATATGGCTACACCTTC. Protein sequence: CASSSLREYGYTF.

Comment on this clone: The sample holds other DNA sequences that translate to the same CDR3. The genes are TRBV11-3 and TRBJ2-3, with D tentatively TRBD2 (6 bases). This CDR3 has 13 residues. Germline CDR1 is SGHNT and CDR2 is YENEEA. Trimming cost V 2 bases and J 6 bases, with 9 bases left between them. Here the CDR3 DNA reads TGTGCCAGCAGCTTACTTGGGGGGGATACGCAGTATTTT. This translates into CASSLLGGDTQYF.

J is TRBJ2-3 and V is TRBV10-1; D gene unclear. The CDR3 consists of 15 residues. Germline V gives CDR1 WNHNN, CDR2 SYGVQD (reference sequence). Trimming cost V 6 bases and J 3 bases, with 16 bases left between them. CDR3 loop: CASSARLSLTDTQYF. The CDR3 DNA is TGCGCCAGCAGCGCAAGACTGTCGCTGACAGATACGCAGTATTTT.

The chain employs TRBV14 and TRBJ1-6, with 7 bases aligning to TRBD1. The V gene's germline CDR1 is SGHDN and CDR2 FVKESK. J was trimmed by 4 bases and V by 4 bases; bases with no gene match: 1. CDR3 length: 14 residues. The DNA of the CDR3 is TGTGCCAGCAGCCTGGGACAGTATAATTCACCCCTCCACTTT. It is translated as CASSLGQYNSPLHF.

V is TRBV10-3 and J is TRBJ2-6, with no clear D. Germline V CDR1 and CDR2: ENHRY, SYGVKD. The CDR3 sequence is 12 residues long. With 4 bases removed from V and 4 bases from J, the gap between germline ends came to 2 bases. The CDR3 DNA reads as TGTGCCATCAGTGCCGGGGCCAACGTCCTGACTTTC. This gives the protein CAISAGANVLTF.

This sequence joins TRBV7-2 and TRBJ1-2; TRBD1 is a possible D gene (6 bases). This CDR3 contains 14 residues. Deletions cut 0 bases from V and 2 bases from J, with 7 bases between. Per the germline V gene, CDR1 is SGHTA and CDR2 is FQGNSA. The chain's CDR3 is CASSLAGQNYGYTF. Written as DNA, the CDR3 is TGTGCCAGCAGCTTAGCCGGACAGAACTATGGCTACACCTTC.

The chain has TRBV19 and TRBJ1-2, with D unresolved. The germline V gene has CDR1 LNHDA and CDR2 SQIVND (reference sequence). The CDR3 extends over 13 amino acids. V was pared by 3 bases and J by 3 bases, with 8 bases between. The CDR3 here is CASSMPGYYGYTF. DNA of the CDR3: TGTGCCAGTAGTATGCCGGGGTACTATGGCTACACCTTC.

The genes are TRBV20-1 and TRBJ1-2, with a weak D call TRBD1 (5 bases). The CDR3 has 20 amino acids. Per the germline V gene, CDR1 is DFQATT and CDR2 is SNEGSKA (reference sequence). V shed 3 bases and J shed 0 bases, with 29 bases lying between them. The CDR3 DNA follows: TGCAGTGCTAGTCCCATGGGAAGGGTAGAAATTGGGGGATCTAACTATGGCTACACCTTC. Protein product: CSASPMGRVEIGGSNYGYTF.

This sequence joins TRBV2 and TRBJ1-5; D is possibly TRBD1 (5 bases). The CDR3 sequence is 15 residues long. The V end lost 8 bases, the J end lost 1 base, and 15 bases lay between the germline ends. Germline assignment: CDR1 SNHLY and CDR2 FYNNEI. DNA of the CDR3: TGTGCCAGCCACCCGGGGGTGTTGAGCAATCAGCCCCAGCATTTT. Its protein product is CASHPGVLSNQPQHF. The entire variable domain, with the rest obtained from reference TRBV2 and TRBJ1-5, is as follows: EPEVTQTPSHQVTQMGQEVILRCVPISNHLYFYWYRQILGQKVEFLVSFYNNEISEKSEIFDDQFSVERPDGSNFTLKIRSTKLEDSAMYFCASHPGVLSNQPQHFGDGTRLSIL.

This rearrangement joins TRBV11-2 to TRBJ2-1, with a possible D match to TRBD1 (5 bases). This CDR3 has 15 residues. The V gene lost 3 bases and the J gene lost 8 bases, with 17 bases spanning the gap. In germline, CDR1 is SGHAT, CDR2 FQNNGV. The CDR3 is CASSLYGARRDEQFF. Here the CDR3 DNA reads TGTGCCAGCAGCTTGTATGGGGCGAGGAGAGATGAGCAGTTCTTC.

CDR3 sequence reads: CATSDPTSGGVQGQFF. CDR3 nucleotide sequence: TGTGCCACCAGTGACCCTACTAGCGGGGGGGTGCAGGGGCAGTTCTTC. The chain carries TRBV24-1 and TRBJ2-1; 13 bases agree with TRBD2. V was clipped by 4 bases and J by 12 bases; unmatched bases: 11. Germline CDR1 and CDR2: KGHDR and SFDVKD. This CDR3 has 16 residues.

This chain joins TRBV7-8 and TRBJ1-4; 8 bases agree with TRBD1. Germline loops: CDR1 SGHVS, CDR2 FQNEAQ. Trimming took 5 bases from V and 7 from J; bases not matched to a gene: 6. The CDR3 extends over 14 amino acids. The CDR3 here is CASSRQGRIEKLFF. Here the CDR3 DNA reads TGTGCCAGCAGCCGACAGGGGAGGATTGAAAAACTGTTTTTT.

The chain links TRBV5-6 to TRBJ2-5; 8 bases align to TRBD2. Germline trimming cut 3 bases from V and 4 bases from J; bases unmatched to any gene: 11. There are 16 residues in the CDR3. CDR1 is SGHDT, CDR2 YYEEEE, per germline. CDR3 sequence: CASSSLITSGPETQYF. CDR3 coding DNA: TGTGCCAGCAGCTCCCTAATTACTAGCGGACCAGAGACCCAGTACTTC.

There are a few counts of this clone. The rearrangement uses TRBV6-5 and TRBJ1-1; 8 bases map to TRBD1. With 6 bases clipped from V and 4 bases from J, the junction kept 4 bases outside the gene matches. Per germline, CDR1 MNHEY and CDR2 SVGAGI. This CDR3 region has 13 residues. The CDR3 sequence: CASRDRAPTEAFF. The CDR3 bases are TGTGCCAGCAGGGACAGGGCCCCCACTGAAGCTTTCTTT.

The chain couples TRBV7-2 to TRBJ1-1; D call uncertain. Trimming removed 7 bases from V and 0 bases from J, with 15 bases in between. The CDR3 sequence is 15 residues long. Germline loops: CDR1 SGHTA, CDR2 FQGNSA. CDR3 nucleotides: TGTGCCAGCAACCTTAGTCCAGCCATGAACACTGAAGCTTTCTTT. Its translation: CASNLSPAMNTEAFF.

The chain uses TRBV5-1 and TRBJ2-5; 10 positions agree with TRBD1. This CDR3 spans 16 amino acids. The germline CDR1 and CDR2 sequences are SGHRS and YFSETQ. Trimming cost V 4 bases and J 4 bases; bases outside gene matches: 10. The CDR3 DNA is TGCGCCAGCAGCATCGGACAGGGGGGTAGCGGAGAGACCCAGTACTTC. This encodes CASSIGQGGSGETQYF.

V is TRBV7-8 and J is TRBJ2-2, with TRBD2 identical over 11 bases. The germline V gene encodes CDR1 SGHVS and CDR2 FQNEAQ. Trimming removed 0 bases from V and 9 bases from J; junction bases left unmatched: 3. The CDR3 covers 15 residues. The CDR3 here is CASSLASGGARELFF. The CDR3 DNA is TGTGCCAGCAGCTTAGCTAGCGGGGGGGCCAGGGAGCTGTTTTTT.

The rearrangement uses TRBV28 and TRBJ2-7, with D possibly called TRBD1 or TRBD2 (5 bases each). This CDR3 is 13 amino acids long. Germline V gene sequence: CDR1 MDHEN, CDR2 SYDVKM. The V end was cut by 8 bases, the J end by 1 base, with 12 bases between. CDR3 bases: TGTGCCAGCTTGGGACGGCCATCCTACGAGCAGTACTTC. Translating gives CASLGRPSYEQYF.